Below, 9 T cell receptor beta chains from the same sample are listed, as sequenced in a study of human T cells and chemical hapten exposure. Time point indicated: pre-sensitization, week 0. Treatment indicated: therapeutic diphenylcyclopropenone sensitization with weekly scalp DPC. TCRdb reprocessed the RACE reads via MiXCR and lists one record per CDR3 protein. The sample holds 300,000 to 400,000 distinct CDR3 sequences, 5.1% seen once. The sample here was whole blood, taken in connection with sensitization to the hapten diphenylcyclopropenone (DPC). The receptors here all came from a woman between 45 and 65 years old with alopecia areata. Some clones in this sample may be carry-over from other donors' samples.

This clonotype was observed at least ten times. This chain links TRBV7-7 with TRBJ2-5, with D perhaps TRBD1 (6 bases). The length of the CDR3 is 15 residues. Trimming took off 3 bases at V and 2 bases at J, with 13 bases between the two ends. Germline CDR1 reads SSHAT; CDR2 reads FNYEAQ (reference sequence). CDR3 loop: CASSFSGAWQETQYF. The CDR3 coding sequence is TGTGCCAGCAGCTTTTCAGGGGCTTGGCAAGAGACCCAGTACTTC.

The rearrangement joins TRBV6-6 to TRBJ1-4, with 9 nucleotides matching TRBD1. The germline V gene encodes CDR1 MNHNY and CDR2 SVGAGI (reference sequence). V trimming: 6 bases; J trimming: 4 bases; junction bases outside the gene matches: 15. The CDR3 sequence is 18 residues long. The CDR3 reads CASSHGQGTWRLNEKLFF. The DNA for the CDR3 is TGTGCCAGCAGCCACGGACAGGGGACTTGGAGGCTTAATGAAAAACTGTTTTTT.

This clonotype was seen a handful of times. The V gene is TRBV5-1, the J gene TRBJ1-2; 11 bases match TRBD1. V gave up 4 bases and J gave up 4 bases; unmatched junction bases: 18. The CDR3 is made up of 19 amino acids. Germline V gene sequence: CDR1 SGHRS, CDR2 YFSETQ. The CDR3 DNA follows: TGCGCCAGCAGCCAAGACGTACCGGGACAGGGGGTCAAGGTCTATGGCTACACCTTC. Residues: CASSQDVPGQGVKVYGYTF.

The chain joins TRBV6-6 to TRBJ2-2, with 7 bases matching TRBD2. Germline V CDR1 and CDR2: MNHNY, SVGAGI (reference sequence). The junction had 11 bases not matched to a gene; V was cut back by 7 bases and J by 0 bases. The CDR3 consists of 17 residues. The CDR3 DNA reads TGTGCCAGCACCTACTGGGGGGGGGGAGCGAACACCGGGGAGCTGTTTTTT. This sequence encodes CASTYWGGGANTGELFF.

The chain combines TRBV6-1 with TRBJ1-6; 9 bases fit TRBD1. The germline gives CDR1 MNHNS, CDR2 SASEGT. The CDR3 contains 15 residues. The J segment lost 9 bases and the V segment lost 4 bases, leaving 7 bases of the junction unmatched. The CDR3 sequence: CASSVETGGFSPLHF. CDR3 bases: TGTGCCAGCAGTGTAGAGACAGGGGGTTTTTCACCCCTCCACTTT.

V and J are TRBV6-5 and TRBJ2-2, with a weak D call TRBD1 (5 bases). Trimming left V 7 bases short and J 4 bases short, with 13 bases between. The CDR3 extends over 14 amino acids. Germline V gene lookup returns CDR1 MNHEY and CDR2 SVGAGI. The CDR3 DNA is TGTGCCAGCACTTCCAGGGCGAGCACCGGGGAGCTGTTTTTT. Amino acids: CASTSRASTGELFF.

This clonotype was counted between two and nine times. This sequence joins TRBV29-1 and TRBJ1-2; 8 bases are a match to TRBD1. The J segment lost 2 bases and the V segment lost 5 bases, leaving 1 base of the junction unmatched. This CDR3 has 12 amino acids. Germline V CDR1 and CDR2: SQVTM, ANQGSEA. The CDR3 DNA follows: TGCAGCGTTCCAGGGGGCAACTATGGCTACACCTTC. Translated: CSVPGGNYGYTF.

This clonotype was counted ten times or more. V is TRBV20-1 and J is TRBJ2-1; 14 bases are a match to TRBD2. Germline CDR1 and CDR2: DFQATT and SNEGSKA (reference sequence). V shed 3 bases and J 8 bases; nucleotides not matched to a gene: 12. The CDR3 length is 17 residues. The CDR3 bases are TGCAGTGCTAGGCAGACTAGCGGGGGGGTAGGTCGTGATGAGCAGTTCTTC. Protein: CSARQTSGGVGRDEQFF.

The V gene is TRBV7-3, the J gene TRBJ1-1; D is perhaps TRBD1 (5 bases). Germline-derived CDR1 and CDR2 are SGHTA and FQGTGA. The CDR3 runs 14 residues. The V gene lost 7 bases and the J gene lost 5 bases, with 17 bases spanning the gap. The CDR3 here is CASTPGSGPTEAFF. The CDR3 bases are TGTGCCAGCACCCCAGGGTCGGGACCAACTGAAGCTTTCTTT.